The 15 T cell receptor beta chains in this list originate from one sample, sequenced in a study of blood T cells in healthy people across ages. A second roughly 6 to 12 cycle PCR used barcoded and J-beta primers. TCRdb fed the 5' RACE reads into MiXCR, producing one record per CDR3 protein. The data contain about 580,000 distinct CDR3 sequences, around 48% of them singletons. The sequencing input was blood. These receptors came from a man at least 80 years old in good health.

This chain links TRBV5-1 with TRBJ2-1; 11 bases map to TRBD2. This CDR3 has 12 residues. Per germline, CDR1 SGHRS and CDR2 YFSETQ. V trimming: 7 bases; J trimming: 12 bases; junction bases outside the gene matches: 6. CDR3 sequence: CASALAGGRQFF. The DNA for the CDR3 is TGCGCCAGCGCCTTAGCGGGAGGGCGGCAGTTCTTC.

Many counts were recorded for this clonotype. The V call is TRBV20-1, the J call TRBJ1-4; tentatively, D is TRBD1 (5 bases). CDR3 size: 15 residues. In germline, CDR1 is DFQATT, CDR2 SNEGSKA (reference sequence). Trimming left V 0 bases short and J 7 bases short, with 15 bases between. The CDR3 is CSARDATGRGEKLFF. CDR3 nucleotide sequence: TGCAGTGCTAGAGACGCAACAGGTCGGGGTGAAAAACTGTTTTTT.

The chain couples TRBV20-1 to TRBJ2-1; no reliable D call. CDR1 DFQATT and CDR2 SNEGSKA come from the germline V gene (reference sequence). The CDR3 runs to 12 residues. Trimming removed 7 bases at V and 9 bases at J, with 16 bases between. The CDR3 loop reads CSGSPNAGEQFF. The CDR3 nucleotides read TGCAGTGGCTCTCCTAATGCTGGTGAGCAGTTCTTC.

This chain uses TRBV9 with TRBJ2-4; 12 nucleotides agree with TRBD1. The germline CDR1 and CDR2 sequences are SGDLS and YYNGEE. Germline trimming cut 0 bases from V and 16 bases from J; bases unmatched to any gene: 11. This CDR3 spans 15 amino acids. The CDR3 sequence: CASSVGGTGGYEQYF. The CDR3 nucleotides are TGTGCCAGCAGCGTAGGGGGGACAGGGGGCTACGAGCAATACTTC.

The V gene is TRBV15, the J gene TRBJ2-7; 13 positions agree with TRBD2. The CDR3 is 16 amino acids. V dropped 4 bases and J dropped 7; count of bases not matched to a gene: 10. Germline loops: CDR1 LNHNV, CDR2 YYDKDF (reference sequence). The CDR3 region has the DNA TGTGCCACCAGCAAGCGTGGACTAGCGGGAGATAATGAGCAGTACTTC. Translated, it gives CATSKRGLAGDNEQYF. The complete variable domain, with remaining parts taken from reference TRBV15 and TRBJ2-7, reads DAMVIQNPRYQVTQFGKPVTLSCSQTLNHNVMYWYQQKSSQAPKLLFHYYDKDFNNEADTPDNFQSRRPNTSFCFLDIRSPGLGDTAMYLCATSKRGLAGDNEQYFGPGTRLTVT.

The sample holds a few counts of this clonotype. The chain recombines TRBV29-1 with TRBJ1-2, with D possibly being TRBD1 (5 bases). The CDR3 sequence is 15 residues long. The germline gives CDR1 SQVTM, CDR2 ANQGSEA. Trimming stripped 0 bases from V and 1 base from J, with 12 bases between. CDR3 sequence reads: CSVEDGTDLNYGYTF. The CDR3 nucleotides are TGCAGCGTTGAAGATGGGACGGACCTTAACTATGGCTACACCTTC.

The rearrangement uses TRBV10-3 and TRBJ2-3; D remains ambiguous. The CDR3 has 13 amino acids. Germline V lookup: CDR1 ENHRY, CDR2 SYGVKD. The V and J ends lost 7 bases and 6 bases respectively, with 14 bases between them. CDR3: CAIIEGPGDTQYF. The CDR3, as DNA: TGTGCCATCATTGAAGGGCCTGGGGATACGCAGTATTTT.

This clonotype was seen at least ten times. The chain joins TRBV6-6 to TRBJ2-3; 7 bases fit TRBD2. With 4 bases clipped from V and 1 base from J, the junction kept 5 bases outside the gene matches. The V gene's germline CDR1 is MNHNY and CDR2 SVGAGI (reference sequence). The CDR3 has 15 amino acids. The CDR3 loop is CASSLLGGGTDTQYF. In nucleotides, the CDR3 is TGTGCCAGCAGTTTACTGGGGGGGGGCACAGATACGCAGTATTTT.

This chain connects TRBV12-3 or TRBV12-4 to TRBJ2-1; D might be TRBD1 (8 bases). This CDR3 is 12 amino acids long. Trimming shortened V by 6 bases and J by 14 bases, and 17 bases separated the two germline ends. CDR3 sequence: CASRIRQGREFF. The CDR3 region has the DNA TGTGCCAGCAGGATACGACAGGGGAGGGAGTTCTTC.

Many counts were recorded for this clonotype. Just one base apart from a much larger clone, this may be a read error. The V gene is TRBV6-5, the J gene TRBJ2-1; the D call may be TRBD1 or TRBD2 (5 bases each). There are 15 residues in the CDR3. Trimming took off 2 bases at V and 0 bases at J, with 8 bases between the two ends. The germline V gene encodes CDR1 MNHEY and CDR2 SVGAGI. The DNA of the CDR3 is TGTGCCAGCAGTTACGCAGGGAGCTCCTACAATGAGCAGTTCTTC. The encoded protein is CASSYAGSSYNEQFF.

A few counts support this clonotype. This chain uses TRBV29-1 with TRBJ2-3; D is unclear. The CDR3 spans 13 residues. Germline values: CDR1 SQVTM, CDR2 ANQGSEA. The germline V and J ends were trimmed by 6 bases and 2 bases, with 12 bases remaining between them. DNA of the CDR3: TGCAGCGTACCCCCGCGGAACACAGATACGCAGTATTTT. Translating it yields CSVPPRNTDTQYF.

The chain couples TRBV7-8 to TRBJ2-3; weak D call: TRBD1 (6 bases). The V end lost 1 base, the J end lost 3 bases, and 23 bases lay between the germline ends. The germline V gene encodes CDR1 SGHVS and CDR2 FQNEAQ. This CDR3 is 19 amino acids long. Here the CDR3 reads CASSLVGRQEVQKTDTQYF. In DNA, the CDR3 is TGTGCCAGCAGCTTAGTTGGGCGACAGGAAGTTCAAAAGACAGATACGCAGTATTTT.

This clonotype was picked up a small number of times. This chain links TRBV12-3 or TRBV12-4 with TRBJ1-2, with D tentatively TRBD1 (6 bases). The CDR3 covers 13 residues. The V end lost 6 bases, the J end lost 9 bases, and 17 bases lay between the germline ends. CDR3 protein: CASRSLGGVSYTF. Written as DNA, the CDR3 is TGTGCCAGCAGGTCTTTGGGGGGCGTAAGCTACACCTTC.

This rearrangement joins TRBV5-1 to TRBJ2-3; TRBD2 aligns across 11 bases. The V gene end was trimmed by 1 base and the J gene end by 6 bases; junction bases not matched to a gene: 4. The CDR3 is made up of 15 amino acids. Germline-derived CDR1 and CDR2 are SGHRS and YFSETQ. The CDR3 DNA sequence: TGCGCCAGCAGCTTGACTAGCGGGAGTTTTGATACGCAGTATTTT. Its translation is CASSLTSGSFDTQYF. Full variable domain (rest looked up from reference TRBV5-1 and TRBJ2-3): KAGVTQTPRYLIKTRGQQVTLSCSPISGHRSVSWYQQTPGQGLQFLFEYFSETQRNKGNFPGRFSGRQFSNSRSEMNVSTLELGDSALYLCASSLTSGSFDTQYFGPGTRLTVL.

On this clonotype itself: A junction end diverges from the germline sequence, so it may reflect a read error. The chain joins TRBV7-8 to TRBJ1-5, with a possible D match to TRBD1 (5 bases). Germline V lookup: CDR1 SGHVS, CDR2 FQNEAQ. The CDR3 covers 14 residues. The CDR3 here is CASSLVSGTQAQHF. The CDR3 bases are TGTGCCAGCAGCTTAGTCTCCGGGACTCAGGCCCAGCATTTT. Filled out from reference TRBV7-8 and TRBJ1-5, the complete variable domain reads GAGVSQSPRYKVAKRGQDVALRCDPISGHVSLFWYQQALGQGPEFLTYFQNEAQLDKSGLPSDRFFAERPEGSVSTLKIQRTQQEDSAVYLCASSLVSGTQAQHFGDGTRLSIL.